This T cell receptor (beta chain) was sequenced in a study of blood T cell repertoires in COVID-19. Overall study: COVID-19 samples collected from the United States, Italy and Spain covered acute and convalescent phases.

The authors' processing: Estimation of nucleated cell counts was performed using reference gene primer amplification. Profiled with immunoSEQ multiplex PCR; TCRdb holds only in-frame clones, not every one. V, J and clone size reflect that table, while D and trimming were determined from the DNA. The sample holds approximately 190,000 clones, under 85% seen once. This CDR3 spans 16 amino acids. The V and J ends lost 4 bases and 5 bases respectively, with 19 bases between them. The germline V gene has CDR1 SGHDN and CDR2 FVKESK. The clonotype was recovered from a man aged 55 to 70 with active or convalescent COVID-19. This chain links TRBV14 with TRBJ2-3; D gene unclear. The sample was peripheral blood. The CDR3 loop is CASSPLSLGPGDTQYF. CDR3 bases: TGTGCCAGCAGCCCCCTATCTTTGGGTCCAGGAGATACGCAGTATTTT.